This TCR beta chain stems from a study of tumor-infiltrating lymphocytes in localized non-small cell lung cancer. Study background: Several tumor histologies, both smoking statuses, and some post-neoadjuvant chemotherapy samples were included. From each patient, both tumor and uninvolved lung, non-adjacent to tumor, were sampled. Broader study findings: Different pieces of the same tissue went to different assays, confounding technical variation with intratumor heterogeneity.

Note on this clone: The antigen remains undetermined.

The protocol was immunoSEQ multiplex PCR, while the TCRdb copy is restricted to in-frame clones and leaves out a portion. The table lists roughly 5,800 clones, around 80% of them singletons. CDR1 is GTSNPN and CDR2 is SVGIG in the germline V gene (reference sequence). Trimming removed 0 bases from V and 5 bases from J, with 11 bases in between. The CDR3 length is 14 residues. This sequence originates from a human donor with non-small cell lung cancer. Sequencing was performed on lung tumor tissue. The rearrangement uses TRBV30 and TRBJ1-5, with D perhaps matching TRBD1 (6 bases). CDR3 coding DNA: TGTGCCTGGAGTGTTACAGGGACGGATCAGCCCCAGCATTTT. Its translation: CAWSVTGTDQPQHF.